This T cell receptor (beta chain) was profiled in a study of cytomegalovirus exposure and HLA in healthy donors. Study as a whole: A previous analysis identified 95 million to 130 million unique TCR beta sequences derived from roughly 180 million T cells. Most genotyped donors, about 81% of 398, had Caucasian-associated genetic ancestry.

Overall study findings and caveats: A later analysis reportedly identified an Asian-associated ancestry cluster as carrying fewer N-insertions than the approximately 670-donor mean. Altogether, 150 to 200 TCR beta chains were recorded as cytomegalovirus-associated.

V dropped 4 bases and J dropped 1; count of bases not matched to a gene: 10. Germline values: CDR1 SGHRS, CDR2 YFSETQ. The CDR3 length is 16 residues. Of note for this clone: The antigen remains undetermined.

With 60 Vbeta and 13 Jbeta primers, the PCR was carried out. Assay used: immunoSEQ multiplex PCR; TCRdb lists only in-frame clones, some missing. The sample holds 100,000 to 150,000 clones, 60% to 80% seen once. Sequencing used PBMCs. The rearrangement links TRBV5-1 to TRBJ2-7; TRBD1 aligns across 8 bases. The TCR sequence derives from a woman aged 60 to 75 in good health and CMV-seronegative. For the CDR3, the DNA is TGCGCCAGCAGCCTTACAGGGGGTTATAGTTCCTACGAGCAGTACTTC. Its translation: CASSLTGGYSSYEQYF.